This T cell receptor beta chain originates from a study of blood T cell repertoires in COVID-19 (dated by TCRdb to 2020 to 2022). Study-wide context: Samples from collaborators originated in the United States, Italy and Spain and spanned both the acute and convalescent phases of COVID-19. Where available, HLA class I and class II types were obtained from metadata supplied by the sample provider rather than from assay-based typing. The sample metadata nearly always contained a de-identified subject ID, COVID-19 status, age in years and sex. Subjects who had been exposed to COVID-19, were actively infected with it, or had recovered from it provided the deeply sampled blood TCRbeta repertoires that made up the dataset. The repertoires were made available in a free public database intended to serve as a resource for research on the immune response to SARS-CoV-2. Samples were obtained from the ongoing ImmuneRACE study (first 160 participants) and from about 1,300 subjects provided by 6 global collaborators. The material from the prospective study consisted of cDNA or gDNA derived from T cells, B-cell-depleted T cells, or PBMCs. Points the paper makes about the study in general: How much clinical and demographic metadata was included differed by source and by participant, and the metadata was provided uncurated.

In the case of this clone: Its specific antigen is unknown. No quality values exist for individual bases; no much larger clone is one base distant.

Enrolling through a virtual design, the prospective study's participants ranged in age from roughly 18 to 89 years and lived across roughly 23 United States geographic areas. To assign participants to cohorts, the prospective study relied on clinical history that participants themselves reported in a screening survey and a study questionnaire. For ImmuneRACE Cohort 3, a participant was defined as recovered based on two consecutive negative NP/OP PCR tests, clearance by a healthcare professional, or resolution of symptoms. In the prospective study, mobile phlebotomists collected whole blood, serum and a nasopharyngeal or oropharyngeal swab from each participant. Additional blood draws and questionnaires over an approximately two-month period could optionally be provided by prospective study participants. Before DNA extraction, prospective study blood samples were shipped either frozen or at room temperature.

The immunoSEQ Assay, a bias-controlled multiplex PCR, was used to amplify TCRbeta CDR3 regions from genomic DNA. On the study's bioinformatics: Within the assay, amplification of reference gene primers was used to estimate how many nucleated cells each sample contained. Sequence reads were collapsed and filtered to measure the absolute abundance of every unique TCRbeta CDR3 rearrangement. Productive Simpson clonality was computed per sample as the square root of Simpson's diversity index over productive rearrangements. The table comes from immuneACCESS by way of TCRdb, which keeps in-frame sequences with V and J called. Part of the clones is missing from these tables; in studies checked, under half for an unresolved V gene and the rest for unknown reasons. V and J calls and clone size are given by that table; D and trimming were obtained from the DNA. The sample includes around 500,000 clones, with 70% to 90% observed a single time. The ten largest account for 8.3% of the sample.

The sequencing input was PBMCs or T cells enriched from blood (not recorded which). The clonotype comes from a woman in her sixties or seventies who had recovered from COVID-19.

The DNA sequence reads TGTGCCAGCAGTCCGTTAGCGGGGGCGGGAACAGATACGCAGTATTTT. Translated, it reads CASSPLAGAGTDTQYF. Rearrangement joined TRBV28 to TRBJ2-3, with 9 bases in between that match TRBD2. CDR3 length: 16 amino acids, cysteine to phenylalanine. Only the CDR3 DNA is retained, 48 bases long and in frame from the first base. Looking up the germline V gene yields CDR1 MDHEN and CDR2 SYDVKM. V and J are trimmed by 5 bases and 3 bases, and the gene matches miss 9 bases of the junction.